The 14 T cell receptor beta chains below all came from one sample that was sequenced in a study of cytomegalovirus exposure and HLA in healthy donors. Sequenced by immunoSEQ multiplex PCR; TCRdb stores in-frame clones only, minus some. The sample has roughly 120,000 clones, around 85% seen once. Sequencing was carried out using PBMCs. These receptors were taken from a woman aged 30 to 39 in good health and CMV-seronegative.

CDR3 coding DNA: TGTGCCAGCAGGTACAGCGGGGCGGGCGAGCAGTACTTC. Amino acids: CASRYSGAGEQYF. The genes are TRBV21-1 and TRBJ2-7; the D call TRBD2 from the table was never checked on the DNA. TRBV21-1 is flagged as a pseudogene. The CDR3 is made up of 13 amino acids.

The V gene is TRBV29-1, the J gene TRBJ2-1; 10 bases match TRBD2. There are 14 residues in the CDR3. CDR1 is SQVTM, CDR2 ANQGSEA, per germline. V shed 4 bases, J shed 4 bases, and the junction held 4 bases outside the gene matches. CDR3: CSVGLAGLYNEQFF. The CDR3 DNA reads TGCAGCGTTGGACTAGCGGGCCTATACAATGAGCAGTTCTTC.

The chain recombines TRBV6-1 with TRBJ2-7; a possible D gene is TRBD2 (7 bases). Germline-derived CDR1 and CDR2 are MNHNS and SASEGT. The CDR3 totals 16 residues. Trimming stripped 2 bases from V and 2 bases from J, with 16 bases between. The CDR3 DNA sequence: TGTGCCAGCAGTGAAACAGGGACTAAGGGGACCTACGAGCAGTACTTC. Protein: CASSETGTKGTYEQYF.

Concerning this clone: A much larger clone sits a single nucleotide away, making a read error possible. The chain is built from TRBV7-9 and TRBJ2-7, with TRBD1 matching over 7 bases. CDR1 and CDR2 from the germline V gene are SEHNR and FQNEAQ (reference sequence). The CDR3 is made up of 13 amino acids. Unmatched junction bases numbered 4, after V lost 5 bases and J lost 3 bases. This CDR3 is CASSLGQNYEQYF. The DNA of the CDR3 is TGTGCCAGCAGCCTGGGACAGAACTACGAGCAGTACTTC.

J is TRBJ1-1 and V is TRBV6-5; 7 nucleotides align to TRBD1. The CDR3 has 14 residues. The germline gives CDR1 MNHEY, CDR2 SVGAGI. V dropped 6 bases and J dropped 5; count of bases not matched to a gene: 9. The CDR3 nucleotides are TGTGCCAGCAGGCCCAGGGGGGCTAGTACTGAAGCTTTCTTT. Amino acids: CASRPRGASTEAFF.

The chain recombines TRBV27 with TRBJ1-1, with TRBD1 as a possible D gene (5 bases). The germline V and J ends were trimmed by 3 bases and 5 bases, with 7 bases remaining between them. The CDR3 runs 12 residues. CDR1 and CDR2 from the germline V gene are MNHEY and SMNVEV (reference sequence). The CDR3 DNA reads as TGTGCCAGCAGTTTCTCAGGGACTGAAGCTTTCTTT. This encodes CASSFSGTEAFF.

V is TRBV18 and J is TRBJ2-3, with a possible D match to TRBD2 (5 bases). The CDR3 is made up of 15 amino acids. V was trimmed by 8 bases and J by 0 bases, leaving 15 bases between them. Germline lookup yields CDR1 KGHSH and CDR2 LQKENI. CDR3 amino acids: CASSSLERSTDTQYF. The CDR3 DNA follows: TGTGCCAGCAGCTCTTTGGAGCGGAGCACAGATACGCAGTATTTT.

CDR3 coding DNA: TGTGCCAGCAGCAAAAGAGGACAGGGCCCCACAGATACGCAGTATTTT. It is translated as CASSKRGQGPTDTQYF. The rearrangement uses TRBV21-1 and TRBJ2-3; the DNA was not used to check the table's D call, TRBD1. TRBV21-1 is marked as a pseudogene. This CDR3 is 16 amino acids long.

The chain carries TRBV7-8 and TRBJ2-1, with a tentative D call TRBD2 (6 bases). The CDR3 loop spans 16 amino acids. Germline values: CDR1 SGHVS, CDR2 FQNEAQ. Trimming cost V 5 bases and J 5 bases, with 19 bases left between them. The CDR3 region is CASSRARDSGHNEQFF. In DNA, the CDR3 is TGTGCCAGCAGCCGAGCCAGGGATAGCGGCCACAATGAGCAGTTCTTC. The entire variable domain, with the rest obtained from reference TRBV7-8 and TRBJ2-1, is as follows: GAGVSQSPRYKVAKRGQDVALRCDPISGHVSLFWYQQALGQGPEFLTYFQNEAQLDKSGLPSDRFFAERPEGSVSTLKIQRTQQEDSAVYLCASSRARDSGHNEQFFGPGTRLTVL.

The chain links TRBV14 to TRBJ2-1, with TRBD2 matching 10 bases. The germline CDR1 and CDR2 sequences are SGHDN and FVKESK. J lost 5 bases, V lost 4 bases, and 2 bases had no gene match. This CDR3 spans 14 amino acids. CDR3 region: CASSRLAGDNEQFF. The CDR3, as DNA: TGTGCCAGCAGCCGTCTAGCGGGGGACAATGAGCAGTTCTTC.

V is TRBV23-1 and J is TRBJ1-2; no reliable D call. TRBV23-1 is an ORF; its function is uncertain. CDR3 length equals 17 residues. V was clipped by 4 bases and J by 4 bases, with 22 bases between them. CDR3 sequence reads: CASSLRSVWLLIYGYTF. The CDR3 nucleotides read TGCGCCAGCAGTCTACGGAGCGTGTGGTTATTAATCTATGGCTACACCTTC.

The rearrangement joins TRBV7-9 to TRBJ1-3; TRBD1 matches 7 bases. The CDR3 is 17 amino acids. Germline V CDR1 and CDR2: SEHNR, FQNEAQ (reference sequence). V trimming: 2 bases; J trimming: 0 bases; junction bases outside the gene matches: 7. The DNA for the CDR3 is TGTGCCAGCAGCTTATCACAGGGGATCAGCTCTGGAAACACCATATATTTT. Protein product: CASSLSQGISSGNTIYF.

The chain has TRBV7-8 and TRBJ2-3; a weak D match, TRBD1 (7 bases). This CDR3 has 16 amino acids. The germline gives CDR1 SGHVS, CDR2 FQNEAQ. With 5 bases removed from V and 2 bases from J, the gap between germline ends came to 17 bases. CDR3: CASSLSGGGNTDTQYF. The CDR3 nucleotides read TGTGCCAGCAGCCTTAGCGGAGGGGGCAACACAGATACGCAGTATTTT.

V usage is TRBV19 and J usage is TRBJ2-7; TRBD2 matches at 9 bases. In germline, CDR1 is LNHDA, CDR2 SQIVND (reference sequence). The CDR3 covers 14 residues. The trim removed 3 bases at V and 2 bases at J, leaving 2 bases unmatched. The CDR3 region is CASSIQRGAYEQYF. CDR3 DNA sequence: TGTGCCAGTAGTATCCAGCGGGGGGCCTACGAGCAGTACTTC.